A single T cell receptor beta chain is shown here with its context. Germline loops: CDR1 SGHVS, CDR2 FNYEAQ. The CDR3 length is 12 residues. The ends were cut back, 6 bases at V and 7 bases at J, with 12 bases in the middle. This record belongs to a study of blood T cell repertoires in COVID-19. The wider study: The cDNA or gDNA used as material had been derived from T cells, B-cell-depleted T cells, or PBMCs.

Study processing details: For nucleated cells, counts were estimated from reference gene primer amplification. Method: immunoSEQ multiplex PCR; TCRdb's copy keeps in-frame clones and lacks some. V, J and clone size were drawn from that table, and D and trimming were deduced from the DNA. This sample carries just under 350,000 clones, approximately 82% of them seen once, and the ten largest clones take under 3%. The chain is built from TRBV7-6 and TRBJ1-2; weak D call: TRBD1 (5 bases). Sequenced material: peripheral blood. This receptor was taken from a man in his thirties or forties with active or convalescent COVID-19. The CDR3 loop reads CASSSTAIGYTF. In DNA form, the CDR3 reads TGTGCCAGCAGTTCGACAGCTATTGGCTACACCTTC.